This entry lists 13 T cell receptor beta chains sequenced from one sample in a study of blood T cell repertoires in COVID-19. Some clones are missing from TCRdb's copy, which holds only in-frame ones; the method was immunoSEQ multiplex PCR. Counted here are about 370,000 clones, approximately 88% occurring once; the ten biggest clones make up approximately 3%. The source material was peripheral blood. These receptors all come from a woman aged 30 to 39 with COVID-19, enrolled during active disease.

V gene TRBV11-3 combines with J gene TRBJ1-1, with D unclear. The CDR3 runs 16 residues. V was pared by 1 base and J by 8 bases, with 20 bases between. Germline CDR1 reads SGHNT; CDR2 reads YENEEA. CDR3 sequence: CASSLGRVENGAEAFF. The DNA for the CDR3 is TGTGCCAGCAGCTTAGGTCGGGTTGAGAATGGAGCCGAAGCTTTCTTT. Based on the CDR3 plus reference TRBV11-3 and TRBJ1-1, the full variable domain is EAGVVQSPRYKIIEKKQPVAFWCNPISGHNTLYWYLQNLGQGPELLIRYENEEAVDDSQLPKDRFSAERLKGVDSTLKIQPAELGDSAVYLCASSLGRVENGAEAFFGQGTRLTVV.

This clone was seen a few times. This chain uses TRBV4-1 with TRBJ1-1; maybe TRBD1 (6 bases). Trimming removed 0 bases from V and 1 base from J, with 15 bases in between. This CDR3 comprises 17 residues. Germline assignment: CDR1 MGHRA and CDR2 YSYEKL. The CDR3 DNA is TGCGCCAGCAGCCAAGATCCGGTCACGGACAGGAACACTGAAGCTTTCTTT. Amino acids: CASSQDPVTDRNTEAFF.

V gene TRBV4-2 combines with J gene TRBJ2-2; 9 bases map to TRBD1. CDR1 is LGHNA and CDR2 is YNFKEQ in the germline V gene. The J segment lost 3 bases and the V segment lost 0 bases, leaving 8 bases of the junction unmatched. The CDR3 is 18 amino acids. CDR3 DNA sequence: TGTGCCAGCAGCCAAGATTTGGGACAGGGTTTGGACACCGGGGAGCTGTTTTTT. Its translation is CASSQDLGQGLDTGELFF.

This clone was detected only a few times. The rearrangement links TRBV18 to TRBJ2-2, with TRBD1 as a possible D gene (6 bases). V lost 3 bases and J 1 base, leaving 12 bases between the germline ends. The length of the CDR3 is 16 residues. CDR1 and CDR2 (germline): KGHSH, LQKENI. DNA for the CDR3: TGTGCCAGCTCACCCCGACAGGTTATGAACACCGGGGAGCTGTTTTTT. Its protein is CASSPRQVMNTGELFF.

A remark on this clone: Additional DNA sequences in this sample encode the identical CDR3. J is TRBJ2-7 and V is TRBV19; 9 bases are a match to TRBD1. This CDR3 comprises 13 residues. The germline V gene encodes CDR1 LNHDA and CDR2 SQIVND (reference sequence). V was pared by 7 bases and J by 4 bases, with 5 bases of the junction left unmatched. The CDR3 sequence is CASKGTGRYEQYF. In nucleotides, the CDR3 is TGTGCCAGTAAAGGGACAGGGAGGTACGAGCAGTACTTC.

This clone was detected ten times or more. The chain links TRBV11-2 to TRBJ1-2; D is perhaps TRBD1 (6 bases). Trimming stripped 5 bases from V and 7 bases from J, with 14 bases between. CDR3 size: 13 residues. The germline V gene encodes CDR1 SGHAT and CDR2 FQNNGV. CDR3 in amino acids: CASSPGGSGGYTF. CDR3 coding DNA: TGTGCCAGCAGCCCGGGGGGCTCGGGTGGCTACACCTTC.

CDR3 sequence (DNA): TGTGCCAGCAGCAGGGGAACTAGGGCAGCCCATCATCGGGAGACCCAGTACTTC. It encodes CASSRGTRAAHHRETQYF. The chain employs TRBV21-1 and TRBJ2-5; the table's D call, TRBD2, was not checked against the DNA. TRBV21-1 corresponds to a pseudogene. There are 18 residues in the CDR3.

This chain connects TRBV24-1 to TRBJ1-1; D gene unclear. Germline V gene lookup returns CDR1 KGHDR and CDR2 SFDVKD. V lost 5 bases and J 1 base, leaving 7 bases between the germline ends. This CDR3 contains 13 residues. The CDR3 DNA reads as TGTGCCACCAGTGCCGCGGGGAACACTGAAGCTTTCTTT. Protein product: CATSAAGNTEAFF.

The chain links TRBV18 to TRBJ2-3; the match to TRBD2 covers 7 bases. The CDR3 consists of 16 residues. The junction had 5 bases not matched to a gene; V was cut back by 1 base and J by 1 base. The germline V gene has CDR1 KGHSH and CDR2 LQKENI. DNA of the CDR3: TGTGCCAGCTCACCACGCCCAGGGAGGGGCACAGATACGCAGTATTTT. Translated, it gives CASSPRPGRGTDTQYF. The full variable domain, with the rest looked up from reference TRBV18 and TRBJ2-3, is NAGVMQNPRHLVRRRGQEARLRCSPMKGHSHVYWYRQLPEEGLKFMVYLQKENIIDESGMPKERFSAEFPKEGPSILRIQQVVRGDSAAYFCASSPRPGRGTDTQYFGPGTRLTVL.

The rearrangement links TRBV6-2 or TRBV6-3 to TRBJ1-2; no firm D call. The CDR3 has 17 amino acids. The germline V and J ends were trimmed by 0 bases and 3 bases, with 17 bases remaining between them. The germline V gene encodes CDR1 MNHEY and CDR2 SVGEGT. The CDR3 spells CASSYSRGLGVDYGYTF. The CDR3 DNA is TGTGCCAGCAGTTACTCGAGAGGACTCGGGGTGGACTATGGCTACACCTTC.

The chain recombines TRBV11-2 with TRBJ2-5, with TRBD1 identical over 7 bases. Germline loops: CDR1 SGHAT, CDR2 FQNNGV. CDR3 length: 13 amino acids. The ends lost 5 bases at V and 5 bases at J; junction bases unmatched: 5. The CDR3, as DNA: TGTGCCAGCAGCCGCGACAGGGTCGAGACCCAGTACTTC. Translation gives CASSRDRVETQYF.

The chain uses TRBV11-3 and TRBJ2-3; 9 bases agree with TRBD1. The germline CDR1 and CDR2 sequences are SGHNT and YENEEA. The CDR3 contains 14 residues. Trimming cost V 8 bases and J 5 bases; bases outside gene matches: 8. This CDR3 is CASGSGQGGDTQYF. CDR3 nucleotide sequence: TGTGCCAGCGGGTCGGGACAGGGTGGAGATACGCAGTATTTT.

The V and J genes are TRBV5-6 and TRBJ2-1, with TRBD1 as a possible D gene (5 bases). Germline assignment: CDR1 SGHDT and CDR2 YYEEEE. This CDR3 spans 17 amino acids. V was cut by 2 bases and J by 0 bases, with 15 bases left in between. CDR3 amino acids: CASSFGSRQGSYNEQFF. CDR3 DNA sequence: TGTGCCAGCAGCTTCGGATCGCGGCAGGGCTCCTACAATGAGCAGTTCTTC.